This section outlines one TCR beta chain sequence together with its context. In this sample, this clonotype turned up many times. This receptor's antigen is unknown. No base quality information exists; no much larger clone differs at one position. The sample belongs to a study of CD8 T cells in ankylosing spondylitis (dated by TCRdb to 2015 to 2018). Turning to the overall study: T cell receptor beta repertoires were profiled in healthy donors and ankylosing spondylitis patients so that disease-linked TCR variants could be found. Peripheral blood was sampled, and synovial fluid was additionally collected from ankylosing spondylitis patients. In total, the full study cohort was made up of approximately 99 healthy donors and roughly 27 ankylosing spondylitis patients. Overall results and qualifications from the work: Blood from ankylosing spondylitis patients appeared to be characterized by a TCR beta motif made up of several highly homologous amino acid variants. Some of the motif variants had been reported before in the synovial fluid and blood of reactive arthritis patients, a finding that suggests common disease-initiation mechanisms. In peripheral blood, the disease-linked clones were found at relatively low frequencies and had a CD8+ phenotype. The disease-linked clones were reported as significantly enriched in matched synovial fluid samples from ankylosing spondylitis patients.

The reads were generated on an Illumina HiSeq 2500. TCR beta libraries were prepared by quantitative 5'-RACE with molecular barcodes. The published analysis was carried out like this. A new computational method, built on a probabilistic model of VDJ rearrangement, was used to identify disease-linked TCR variants. TCRdb reprocessing: public reads trimmed at Q25 with fastp, clones called with MiXCR, in-frame beta chains kept. CDR3 protein sequences are deduplicated, and each keeps its most common genes and DNA. Clone size and V and J calls follow TCRdb, not the original study. Recorded for this sample are over 700,000 distinct CDR3 sequences; around a fifth of them occurred a single time. The ten largest make up approximately 18% of the sample. V is cut back by 4 bases and J by 5 bases, with 7 bases in the junction unmatched. The CDR3, from cysteine to phenylalanine, totals 15 residues. The CDR3 DNA has 45 bases and is translated from base 1. The germline V gene specifies SQVTM as CDR1 and ANQGSEA as CDR2.

The rearranged segments are TRBV29-1 and TRBJ2-7; the junction holds 14 bases that match TRBD2. The sequenced material came from blood, either unsorted or a sorted T cell fraction (not recorded which). The sequence came from a male donor with ankylosing spondylitis. In nucleotides, the sequence is TGCAGCGTTGTTGGACTAGCGGGGGGACGGGACGAGCAGTACTTC. It encodes CSVVGLAGGRDEQYF.